The T cell receptor (beta chain) under discussion was sequenced for a study of beta chain features in type 1 diabetes (dated by TCRdb to about 2018). With regard to the full study: Mean age, gender distribution, total cell number and subset yield did not differ between patients and healthy donors. Regulatory and stem cell-like memory subsets were obtained from only 8 patients and about 8 healthy donors, while naive and central memory subsets were obtained from all 30 or so donors. Across all samples, around 100 million sorted cells were examined, and cell number per subset correlated strongly with RNA yield. The study compared the TCRB repertoires of sorted circulating CD4+ T cell subsets in recently diagnosed type 1 diabetes patients with those in matched healthy donors.

As concerns this clone: What antigen it recognizes has not been identified. Per-nucleotide qualities are absent, and no much larger clonotype sits a single base away.

From each donor, a single peripheral blood sample of around 0.12 L on average was drawn into heparinised tubes. A BD FACSAria II was used to sort naive, central memory, regulatory and stem cell-like memory CD4+ T cells with a panel that included CD45RO, CCR7, CD25, CD127, CD95 and CD27. A purity above 98% was achieved for all sorted populations. PBMCs were isolated right away by Lymphoprep density gradient centrifugation and were stained directly, without culture. So that batch effects would be minimized, each experiment stained and sorted samples in pairs, pairing one healthy donor with one patient. The entire isolated RNA was reverse transcribed using the High Capacity cDNA Reverse Transcription Kit, and thus expressed TCRB transcripts were sequenced. Deep immunoSEQ sequencing was performed on naive, central memory and regulatory T cell samples, with an average of roughly 3.5 million total reads per sample. After sorted cells were lysed in RLT buffer, RNA was extracted with DNase-treated RNeasy Micro or Mini kits, with the choice depending on cell number. Each cell subset was processed on its own to prevent cross-contamination, while patient and healthy donor samples were processed together. The immunoSEQ multiplex PCR was used to amplify TCRB sequences from cDNA, yielding 87-bp fragments that span the CDR3 region. Amplicons were sequenced on the Illumina HiSeq platform. Per the authors' processing: PCR bias was corrected computationally using synthetic template baselines, and reads within Hamming distance 2 were collapsed, with unmergeable singletons discarded. Reads were aligned against IMGT to assign V, D and J genes, CDR3 length and insertions or deletions at six rearrangement sites. Clonotype counts were normalized to sorted cell number within each subset before computing true diversity and Gini coefficients with the tcR R package. The overlap coefficient, calculated on TCRB nucleotide sequences, was used to measure repertoire sharing. Out-of-frame TCRB sequences from naive cells were analyzed as a proxy for the pre-selection repertoire. TCRdb took over this immuneACCESS table, retaining in-frame rearrangements with V and J assigned. Such tables are incomplete; in checked studies, under half of the missing clones stem from an unresolved V gene, and the remainder is unexplained. V and J calls and clone size are as listed in that table; D and trimming were resolved from the DNA. The sample table records about 350,000 clones; around 19% of these occur just once. The top ten clones comprise 0.044% of the sample.

The paper as a whole reports these results and caveats: Naive, central memory and regulatory TCRB repertoires appeared more similar among patients than among healthy donors. In all four CD4+ subsets, TCRB CDR3 length was moderately but significantly shorter in type 1 diabetes patients. Fewer insertions and more nucleotide deletions at VDJ recombination sites were observed in patients with type 1 diabetes, implying thymic rearrangement abnormalities. Because the HLA sub-analyses included only small numbers of individuals, any influence of HLA type on TCRB rearrangement was left unresolved. Because cDNA rather than genomic DNA was sequenced, highly expressing activated cells could have been over-represented, although no difference in activation and CD3 levels was found between groups. Shorter templates might be favored by PCR, yet because patient and control samples were amplified and corrected together, any such skew would affect both groups equally.

The germline V and J ends show losses of 7 bases and 5 bases respectively, and no gene match explains 11 bases of the junction. The germline V gene yields SQVTM for CDR1 and ANQGSEA for CDR2. From its cysteine to its phenylalanine, the CDR3 spans 14 amino acids. Here the CDR3 DNA is all that survives: 42 bases in frame from base 1. The sequenced sample was naive CD4+ T cells from blood. This sample's cell subset or site label indicates: true naive CD4+ T cells. The chain links TRBV29-1 with TRBJ2-5, and TRBD2 aligns with 9 junction nucleotides. This sequence was found in a woman aged 18-30 years in good health. The nucleotide sequence is TGCAGCGCCTGGTGGGGACTAGCTGCGGAGACCCAGTACTTC. This translates into CSAWWGLAAETQYF. The full variable domain, with segments outside the CDR3 supplied by the reference TRBV29-1 and TRBJ2-5 proteins, appears as SAVISQKPSRDICQRGTSLTIQCQVDSQVTMMFWYRQQPGQSLTLIATANQGSEATYESGFVIDKFPISRPNLTFSTLTVSNMSPEDSSIYLCSAWWGLAAETQYFGPGTRLLVL.